The entry that follows covers one T cell receptor (beta chain) sequence. Profiles of TCR beta VDJ and CDR3 were generated from a genomic DNA template. One entry per CDR3 protein results from TCRdb running MiXCR on the reads. The sample holds roughly 220,000 distinct CDR3 sequences, over 55% seen once. These data are taken from a study of CD8+CD57+ T cells in acquired aplastic anemia. The CDR3 runs 13 residues. CDR1 is SQVTM and CDR2 is ANQGSEA in the germline V gene. The V gene lost 6 bases and the J gene lost 6 bases, with 12 bases spanning the gap. Only patients with CD8+CD57+ cell expansion on flow cytometry were chosen for sequencing. Each of the patients presented with severe acquired aplastic anemia.

This chain connects TRBV29-1 to TRBJ1-6, with D hard to call. This clonotype was sampled from a human donor with aplastic anemia. Sequenced material: sorted CD4+, CD8+, or CD8+CD57+ T cells (not recorded which) from PBMCs. The CDR3 sequence: CSVMDGSNSPLHF. In DNA form, the CDR3 reads TGCAGCGTGATGGACGGATCTAATTCACCCCTCCACTTT.